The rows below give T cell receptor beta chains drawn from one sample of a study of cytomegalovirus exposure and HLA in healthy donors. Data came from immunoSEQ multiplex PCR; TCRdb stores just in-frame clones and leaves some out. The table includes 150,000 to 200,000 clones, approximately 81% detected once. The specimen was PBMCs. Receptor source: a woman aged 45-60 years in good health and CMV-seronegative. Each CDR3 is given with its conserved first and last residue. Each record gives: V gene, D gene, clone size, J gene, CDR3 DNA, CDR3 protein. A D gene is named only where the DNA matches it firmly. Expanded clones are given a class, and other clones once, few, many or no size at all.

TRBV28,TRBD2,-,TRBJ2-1,TGTGCCAGCAGATCGGGGGGCTCCTACAATGAGCAGTTCTTC,CASRSGGSYNEQFF
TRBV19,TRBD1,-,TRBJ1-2,TGTGCCAGTAGCATCCTTGGATCCGGGACAGGGGGCCTTGGCTATGGCTACACCTTC,CASSILGSGTGGLGYGYTF
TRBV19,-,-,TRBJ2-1,TGTGCCAGTAGTATACCCGGACAGGGAGGGCATGAGCAGTTCTTC,CASSIPGQGGHEQFF
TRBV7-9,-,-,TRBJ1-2,TGTTCCAGCGGCAACTATGGCTACACCTTC,CSSGNYGYTF
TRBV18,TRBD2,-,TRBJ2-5,TGTGCCAGCTCACCAAAGAGTAGCGGGAGGGAGACCCAGTACTTC,CASSPKSSGRETQYF
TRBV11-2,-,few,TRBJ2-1,TGTGCCAGCAGCTTATCACTTAGTGGTGAGCAGTTCTTC,CASSLSLSGEQFF
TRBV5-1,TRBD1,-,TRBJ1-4,TGCGCCAGCAGCTTTCTGGGACAGGCTAATGAAAAACTGTTTTTT,CASSFLGQANEKLFF
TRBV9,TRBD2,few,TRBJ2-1,TGTGCCAGCAGCGCCTCTAGCGGGAGGGCGGGTGAGCAGTTCTTC,CASSASSGRAGEQFF
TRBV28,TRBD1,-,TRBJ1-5,TGTGCCAGCAGTTTAATAGGGGGCAGACAGCCCCAGCATTTT,CASSLIGGRQPQHF
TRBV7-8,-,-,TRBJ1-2,TGTGCCAGCAGCCCCTTCACAGGAGGCTACACCTTC,CASSPFTGGYTF
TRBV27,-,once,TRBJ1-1,TGTGCCAGCAGCTTTTTACTTACAGGGCCTAACACTGAAGCTTTCTTT,CASSFLLTGPNTEAFF
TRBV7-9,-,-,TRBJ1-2,TGTGCCAGCAGCTCAGGGCAGGGCGGCGAGGGCTACACCTTC,CASSSGQGGEGYTF
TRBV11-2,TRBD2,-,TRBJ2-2,TGTGCCAGCAGCCCCGGACTAGCGGGAGGAAGAGACACCGGGGAGCTGTTTTTT,CASSPGLAGGRDTGELFF
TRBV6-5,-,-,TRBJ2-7,TGTGCCAGCAGTCCCGACAGGCACTACGAGCAGTACTTC,CASSPDRHYEQYF
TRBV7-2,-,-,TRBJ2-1,TGTGCCAGCAGCTTGGGACTCCCGGCCAATGAGCAGTTCTTC,CASSLGLPANEQFF
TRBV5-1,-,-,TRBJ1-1,TGCGCCAGCAGCTTGGTAGCTAGGGGAATGAACACTGAAGCTTTCTTT,CASSLVARGMNTEAFF